Presented here are 21 T cell receptor beta chains from one specimen sequenced in a study of blood T cell repertoires in COVID-19. TCRdb's copy holds only in-frame clones and misses some; the assay was immunoSEQ multiplex PCR. The sample includes tens of thousands of clones, 65% to 85% of them seen just once. Sequenced input: peripheral blood. These receptors all come from a man in his sixties or seventies with COVID-19, enrolled during active disease.

This rearrangement joins TRBV5-1 to TRBJ2-3; 10 bases line up with TRBD2. This CDR3 is 16 amino acids long. CDR1 is SGHRS and CDR2 is YFSETQ in the germline V gene. The trim removed 0 bases at V and 6 bases at J, leaving 7 bases unmatched. The CDR3 coding sequence is TGCGCCAGCAGCTTGGGACTAGCGGGCGGGATTGATACGCAGTATTTT. This gives the protein CASSLGLAGGIDTQYF.

J is TRBJ1-2 and V is TRBV9; D gene uncertain. Trimming stripped 3 bases from V and 5 bases from J, with 11 bases between. Germline values: CDR1 SGDLS, CDR2 YYNGEE. This CDR3 is 13 amino acids long. CDR3 residues: CASSERPSYGYTF. CDR3 coding DNA: TGTGCCAGCAGCGAGCGACCTTCTTATGGCTACACCTTC.

The rearrangement joins TRBV10-1 to TRBJ2-7, with D tentatively TRBD2 (7 bases). Trimming took 8 bases from V and 0 from J, leaving 20 bases between them. Germline V gives CDR1 WNHNN, CDR2 SYGVQD (reference sequence). The CDR3 has 16 amino acids. CDR3 in amino acids: CASPSPGGLVSYEQYF. The CDR3 bases are TGCGCCAGCCCCTCCCCCGGGGGGCTAGTCTCCTACGAGCAGTACTTC.

In its sample, this clone was seen a few times. V and J are TRBV6-5 and TRBJ2-1, with a weak D call TRBD2 (6 bases). Germline loops: CDR1 MNHEY, CDR2 SVGAGI. V lost 0 bases and J 0 bases, leaving 6 bases between the germline ends. The CDR3 is 15 amino acids. This CDR3 reads CASSYSRGSYNEQFF. The CDR3 DNA is TGTGCCAGCAGTTACTCGCGGGGCTCCTACAATGAGCAGTTCTTC.

The chain uses TRBV18 and TRBJ2-7, with D tentatively TRBD2 (5 bases). V gave up 3 bases and J gave up 7 bases, with 22 bases separating them. The CDR3 totals 16 residues. The germline CDR1 and CDR2 sequences are KGHSH and LQKENI. The CDR3 DNA reads as TGTGCCAGCTCACCTTATAGGGCGGGTCCCTCGGGTGAGCAGTACTTC. Its translation: CASSPYRAGPSGEQYF.

The sample holds one count of this clone. The rearrangement joins TRBV6-2 or TRBV6-3 to TRBJ2-7; TRBD1 aligns across 11 bases. The trim removed 1 base at V and 5 bases at J, leaving 4 bases unmatched. Germline loops: CDR1 MNHEY, CDR2 SVGEGT. CDR3 size: 15 residues. The CDR3 loop is CASSYYGQGAHEQYF. The CDR3 DNA is TGTGCCAGCAGTTACTACGGACAGGGGGCTCACGAGCAGTACTTC.

This clone was seen a single time. V and J are TRBV11-2 and TRBJ2-1; D gene unclear. V was trimmed by 2 bases and J by 2 bases, leaving 10 bases between them. Germline assignment: CDR1 SGHAT and CDR2 FQNNGV. The CDR3 spans 15 residues. The CDR3 protein is CASSLFPDTYNEQFF. The CDR3 nucleotides read TGTGCCAGCAGCTTATTCCCAGACACCTACAATGAGCAGTTCTTC. The variable domain in full, completed from reference TRBV11-2 and TRBJ2-1, reads EAGVAQSPRYKIIEKRQSVAFWCNPISGHATLYWYQQILGQGPKLLIQFQNNGVVDDSQLPKDRFSAERLKGVDSTLKIQPAKLEDSAVYLCASSLFPDTYNEQFFGPGTRLTVL.

In DNA form, the CDR3 reads TGTGCCAGCAGTGAACAGGGGGCAGATGGCTACACCTTC. It yields the protein CASSEQGADGYTF. The chain uses TRBV6-1 and TRBJ1-2, with 8 bases aligning to TRBD1. CDR1 and CDR2 (germline): MNHNS, SASEGT. This CDR3 has 13 residues. With V trimmed by 2 bases and J by 6 bases, 2 bases remained unmatched.

Only a few counts were recorded for this clone. V usage is TRBV28 and J usage is TRBJ2-2, with TRBD2 matching over 11 bases. CDR3 length: 15 amino acids. The germline CDR1 and CDR2 sequences are MDHEN and SYDVKM. Trimming cost V 4 bases and J 5 bases; bases outside gene matches: 3. The CDR3 DNA sequence: TGTGCCAGCAGTTGGTTAGCGGGAGGGACCGGGGAGCTGTTTTTT. Its protein product is CASSWLAGGTGELFF.

The chain employs TRBV20-1 and TRBJ2-7; the match to TRBD2 covers 7 bases. This CDR3 contains 14 residues. Germline CDR1 reads DFQATT; CDR2 reads SNEGSKA (reference sequence). The J segment lost 2 bases and the V segment lost 3 bases, leaving 7 bases of the junction unmatched. The CDR3 DNA reads as TGCAGTGCTAGTTTCCTAGCGGAACCCTACGAGCAGTACTTC. Encoded protein: CSASFLAEPYEQYF.

This clone was seen only a few times. The CDR3 reads CASSIGTGGGYGYTF. CDR3 DNA sequence: TGTGCCAGCAGCATTGGGACAGGGGGAGGGTATGGCTACACCTTC. The chain links TRBV7-9 to TRBJ1-2, with TRBD1 matching over 11 bases. Germline V gene lookup returns CDR1 SEHNR and CDR2 FQNEAQ (reference sequence). Losses at the gene ends were 5 bases for V and 5 bases for J; bases not matched to a gene: 7. The CDR3 sequence is 15 residues long.

The V gene is TRBV19, the J gene TRBJ2-7; no reliable D call. Germline CDR1 and CDR2: LNHDA and SQIVND (reference sequence). The CDR3 is made up of 14 amino acids. V lost 7 bases and J 5 bases, leaving 18 bases between the germline ends. The DNA of the CDR3 is TGTGCCAGTACCAAAGATGGGCTTCGTGACGAGCAGTACTTC. It specifies CASTKDGLRDEQYF.

The gene calls are TRBV5-6 and TRBJ1-2; D remains ambiguous. Germline V gene data show CDR1 as SGHDT and CDR2 as YYEEEE. There are 13 residues in the CDR3. Deletions cut 1 base from V and 7 bases from J, with 11 bases between. The CDR3 nucleotides are TGTGCCAGCAGCTTGACCAGGTCGGCTGGCTACACCTTC. It codes for CASSLTRSAGYTF.

This chain joins TRBV12-3 or TRBV12-4 and TRBJ1-2, with a weak D call TRBD1 (5 bases). The CDR3 sequence is 13 residues long. Between the trimmed V and J ends, which lost 8 bases and 5 bases, there was a span of 15 bases. This CDR3 reads CASGRVSDYGYTF. The DNA for the CDR3 is TGTGCCAGCGGCAGGGTTTCTGATTATGGCTACACCTTC.

The chain joins TRBV30 to TRBJ1-5; D might be TRBD1 (6 bases). This CDR3 contains 14 residues. CDR1 and CDR2 from the germline V gene are GTSNPN and SVGIG (reference sequence). Trimming took off 3 bases at V and 4 bases at J, with 13 bases between the two ends. The CDR3 sequence: CAWRGGGANQPQHF. CDR3 sequence (DNA): TGTGCCTGGAGAGGGGGTGGGGCTAATCAGCCCCAGCATTTT.

The chain recombines TRBV7-2 with TRBJ1-4; the match to TRBD1 covers 8 bases. In germline, CDR1 is SGHTA, CDR2 FQGNSA. The CDR3 contains 16 residues. Losses at the gene ends were 4 bases for V and 2 bases for J; bases not matched to a gene: 6. In nucleotides, the CDR3 is TGTGCCAGCAGCTCTACGCGGACAGGGACTAATGAAAAACTGTTTTTT. This translates into CASSSTRTGTNEKLFF.

The chain is built from TRBV11-3 and TRBJ2-1; 10 nucleotides match TRBD2. The CDR3 has 17 residues. Germline assignment: CDR1 SGHNT and CDR2 YENEEA. Trimming removed 3 bases from V and 6 bases from J; junction bases left unmatched: 11. This CDR3 reads CASSFSEAGGVFNEQFF. The CDR3 bases are TGTGCCAGCAGCTTCTCAGAAGCGGGAGGGGTGTTCAATGAGCAGTTCTTC.

CDR3 region: CASSPGLAGVYEQYF. The DNA for the CDR3 is TGTGCCAGCAGTCCCGGACTAGCGGGAGTCTACGAGCAGTACTTC. The rearrangement joins TRBV28 to TRBJ2-7, with 13 bases matching TRBD2. The CDR3 is 15 amino acids. CDR1 and CDR2 (germline): MDHEN, SYDVKM. The V gene end was trimmed by 5 bases and the J gene end by 3 bases; junction bases not matched to a gene: 4.

The rearrangement joins TRBV28 to TRBJ2-5, with a weak D call TRBD1 (6 bases). The CDR3 contains 19 residues. Trimming took 3 bases from V and 2 from J, leaving 25 bases between them. Germline V gene sequence: CDR1 MDHEN, CDR2 SYDVKM. This CDR3 reads CASSLPLHPGAPGQETQYF. The CDR3, as DNA: TGTGCCAGCAGTTTGCCCCTACATCCAGGGGCCCCCGGTCAAGAGACCCAGTACTTC.

V usage is TRBV5-1 and J usage is TRBJ1-3, with D uncertain. CDR3 length: 15 residues. V was pared by 0 bases and J by 1 base, with 8 bases between. Germline CDR1 SGHRS, CDR2 YFSETQ. CDR3 sequence (DNA): TGCGCCAGCAGCTTGGCATCCAGGTCTGGAAACACCATATATTTT. Translating gives CASSLASRSGNTIYF.

The J gene is TRBJ2-1, the V gene TRBV24-1; the D gene is possibly TRBD1 (5 bases). The CDR3 extends over 12 amino acids. V lost 7 bases and J 12 bases, leaving 15 bases between the germline ends. CDR1 KGHDR and CDR2 SFDVKD come from the germline V gene. The CDR3: CATSLIGDRQFF. In nucleotides, the CDR3 is TGTGCCACCAGCCTTATAGGGGATAGGCAGTTCTTC.